The source of this TCR beta chain is a study of control samples from healthy donors and cancer patients. The length of the CDR3 is 18 residues. Germline CDR1 and CDR2: KGHSH and LQKENI. The ends were cut back, 3 bases at V and 0 bases at J, with 20 bases in the middle. Libraries were prepared by immunoSEQ multiplex PCR; TCRdb keeps only in-frame clonotypes and omits some of them. The data hold around 100,000 clones, with about 89% observed a single time. This clone is a singleton in its sample. Sequencing was carried out using PBMCs. The TCR comes from a man aged 60 to 75 with lung cancer. The V call is TRBV18, the J call TRBJ1-1; D is perhaps TRBD1 (5 bases). CDR3 nucleotides: TGTGCCAGCTCACCCAGGTATGACGGGGGAGGTATGAACACTGAAGCTTTCTTT. Its protein product is CASSPRYDGGGMNTEAFF.